These T cell receptor beta chains were read from a single sample in a study of T cell repertoires in cytomegalovirus infection. TCRdb called the reads again in MiXCR, with one record for every CDR3 protein. The sample records over 450,000 distinct CDR3 sequences, about 10% being singletons. Source material: PBMCs. The receptors shown here come from a human donor in good health (CMV status not recorded). Some clones in this sample may be carry-over from other donors' samples. CDR3s leave out the opening cysteine and the closing phenylalanine or tryptophan. Each record gives: CDR3 length, V gene, CDR3 protein.

14,TRBV7-8,ASSLGTLGVIHEQF
14,TRBV18,ASSPEARASTDTQY
12,TRBV7-2,ASSSGLGANEQF
11,TRBV10-2,ASSAGAPDEQF
13,TRBV7-2,ASSLIGGTNSPLH
15,TRBV6-1,ASSEATKATSRYEQY
12,TRBV20-1,SAFRRTGDEKLF
11,TRBV7-8,ASSFVTVESQY
14,TRBV19,ASSSDRLISYNEQF
14,TRBV6-5,ASRYSTGERSYEQY
12,TRBV18,ASSPLAGNQPQH
14,TRBV5-1,ASSSRGSSSYNEQF
14,TRBV5-1,ASSPFPSGGGETQY
17,TRBV5-5,ASSSLGAIPGAGNYGYT
9,TRBV6-1,ATSKTGEQF
12,TRBV7-2,ASSWDGANYGYT
13,TRBV20-1,SARGAGETYNEQF
12,TRBV30,AWGTSGVNTEAF
13,TRBV2,ASRQRQGMNTEAF
12,TRBV14,ASRRLAGEEEQF
10,TRBV11-3,ASRSRGDEQF
12,TRBV11-2,ASGHQSGSPPRY
15,TRBV19,ASSGLAGGLFSYEQY
13,TRBV4-1,ASSRTGTGQNEQF
11,TRBV6-1,ASSRQASQPQH
12,TRBV11-1,ASSAHRGYNEQF
15,TRBV14,ASSQEARDRGSYEQY
16,TRBV20-1,SARDSGVLAGGLYEQY
12,TRBV20-1,SAARRGRVHTQY
15,TRBV5-4,ASSLGGGVPFYNEQF
13,TRBV18,ASSPQGASNQPQH
12,TRBV20-1,SASVAGANYGYT
12,TRBV5-4,ASSLGTASGELF
13,TRBV25-1,ASSGGQGGNQPQH
15,TRBV28,ASSPPPRVFSGNTIY
13,TRBV7-3,ASSLTGGIQETQY
13,TRBV7-9,ASSPPGPNYYGYT
12,TRBV29-1,SVIVGAGGTEAF
14,TRBV28,ASSLAALAGGYEQF
12,TRBV5-1,ASSFRQTNTEAF
15,TRBV4-2,ASSLTGTPPWAGELF
11,TRBV6-5,ASRDSLNTEAF
13,TRBV10-3,AIKTGTVDTDTQY
12,TRBV25-1,ASSEYWDSRGAF
13,TRBV7-8,ASSSGRGKAYEQY